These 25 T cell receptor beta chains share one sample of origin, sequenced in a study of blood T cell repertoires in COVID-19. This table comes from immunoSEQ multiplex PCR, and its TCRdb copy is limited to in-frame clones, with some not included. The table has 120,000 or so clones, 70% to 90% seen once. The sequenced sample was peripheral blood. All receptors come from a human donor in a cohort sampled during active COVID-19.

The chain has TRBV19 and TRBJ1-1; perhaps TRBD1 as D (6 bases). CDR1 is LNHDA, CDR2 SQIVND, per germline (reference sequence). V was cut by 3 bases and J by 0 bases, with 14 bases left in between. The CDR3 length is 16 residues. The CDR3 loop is CASSIGRGQLNTEAFF. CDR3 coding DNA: TGTGCCAGTAGTATCGGGCGAGGACAGTTGAACACTGAAGCTTTCTTT.

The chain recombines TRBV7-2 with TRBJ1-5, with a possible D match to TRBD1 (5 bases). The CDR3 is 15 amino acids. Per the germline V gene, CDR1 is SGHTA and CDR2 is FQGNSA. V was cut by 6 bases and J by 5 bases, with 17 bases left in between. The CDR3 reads CASREGGQIYQPQHF. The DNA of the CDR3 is TGTGCCAGCAGGGAGGGAGGACAAATCTATCAGCCCCAGCATTTT.

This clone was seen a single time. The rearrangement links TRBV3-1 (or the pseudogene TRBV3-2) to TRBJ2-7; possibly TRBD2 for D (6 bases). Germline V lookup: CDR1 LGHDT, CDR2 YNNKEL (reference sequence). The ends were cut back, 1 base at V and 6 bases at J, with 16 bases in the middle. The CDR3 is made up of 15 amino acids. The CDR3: CASSQVGGASREQYF. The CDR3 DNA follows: TGTGCCAGCAGCCAAGTTGGAGGGGCCAGCCGCGAGCAGTACTTC.

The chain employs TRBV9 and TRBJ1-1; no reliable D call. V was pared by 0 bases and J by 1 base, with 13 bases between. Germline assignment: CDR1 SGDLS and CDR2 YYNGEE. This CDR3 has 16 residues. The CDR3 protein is CASSVGFSGGNTEAFF. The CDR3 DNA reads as TGTGCCAGCAGCGTAGGGTTTTCGGGAGGGAACACTGAAGCTTTCTTT.

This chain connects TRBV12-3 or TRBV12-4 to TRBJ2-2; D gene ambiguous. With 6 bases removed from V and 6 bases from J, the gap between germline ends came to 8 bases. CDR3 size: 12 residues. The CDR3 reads CASSHQSGELFF. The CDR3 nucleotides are TGTGCCAGCAGCCATCAATCCGGGGAGCTGTTTTTT.

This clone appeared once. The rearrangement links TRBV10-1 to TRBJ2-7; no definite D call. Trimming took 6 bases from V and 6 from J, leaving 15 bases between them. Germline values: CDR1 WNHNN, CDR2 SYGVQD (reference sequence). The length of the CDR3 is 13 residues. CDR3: CASSIENHREQYF. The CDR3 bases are TGCGCCAGCAGCATCGAGAACCATCGCGAGCAGTACTTC.

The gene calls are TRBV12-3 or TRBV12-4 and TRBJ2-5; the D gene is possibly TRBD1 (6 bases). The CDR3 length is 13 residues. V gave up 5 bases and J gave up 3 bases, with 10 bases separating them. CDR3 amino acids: CASSKDREETQYF. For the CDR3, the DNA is TGTGCCAGCAGTAAGGACAGAGAAGAGACCCAGTACTTC.

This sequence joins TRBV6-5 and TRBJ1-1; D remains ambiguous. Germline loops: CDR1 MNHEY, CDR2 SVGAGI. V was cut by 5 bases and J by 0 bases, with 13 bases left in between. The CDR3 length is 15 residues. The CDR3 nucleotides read TGTGCCAGCAGTAGCCCGACAAGTATGAACACTGAAGCTTTCTTT. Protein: CASSSPTSMNTEAFF.

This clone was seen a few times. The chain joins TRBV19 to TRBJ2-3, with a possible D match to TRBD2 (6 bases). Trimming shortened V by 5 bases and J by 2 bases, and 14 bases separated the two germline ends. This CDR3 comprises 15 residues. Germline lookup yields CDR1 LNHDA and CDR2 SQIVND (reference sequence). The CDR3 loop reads CASSFSTGDTDTQYF. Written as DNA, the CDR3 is TGTGCCAGTAGTTTCTCCACGGGGGACACAGATACGCAGTATTTT.

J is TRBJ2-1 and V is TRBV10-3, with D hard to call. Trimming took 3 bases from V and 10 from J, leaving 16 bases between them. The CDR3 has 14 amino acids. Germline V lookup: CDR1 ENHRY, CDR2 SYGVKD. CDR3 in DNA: TGTGCCATCAGTGACCCTTTGGCGGCCCAGGAGCAGTTCTTC. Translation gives CAISDPLAAQEQFF.

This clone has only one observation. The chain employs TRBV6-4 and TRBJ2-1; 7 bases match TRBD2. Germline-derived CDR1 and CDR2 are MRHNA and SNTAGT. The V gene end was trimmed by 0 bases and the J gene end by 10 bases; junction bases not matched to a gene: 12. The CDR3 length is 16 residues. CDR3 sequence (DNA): TGTGCCAGCAGTGACTCGATAAGGGGAGGGCCGTTCGAGCAGTTCTTC. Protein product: CASSDSIRGGPFEQFF.

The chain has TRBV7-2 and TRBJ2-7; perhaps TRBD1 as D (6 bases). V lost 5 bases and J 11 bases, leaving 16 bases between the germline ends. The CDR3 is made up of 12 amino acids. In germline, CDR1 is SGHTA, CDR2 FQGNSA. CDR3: CASSTSNRVEYF. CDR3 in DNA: TGTGCCAGCAGCACCTCAAACAGGGTGGAGTACTTC.

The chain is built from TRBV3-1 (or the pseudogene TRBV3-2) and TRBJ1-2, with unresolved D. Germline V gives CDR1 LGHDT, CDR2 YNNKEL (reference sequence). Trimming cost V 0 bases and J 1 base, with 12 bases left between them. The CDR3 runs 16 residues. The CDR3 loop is CASSQEYGGYNYGYTF. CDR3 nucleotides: TGTGCCAGCAGCCAAGAATATGGAGGGTATAACTATGGCTACACCTTC.

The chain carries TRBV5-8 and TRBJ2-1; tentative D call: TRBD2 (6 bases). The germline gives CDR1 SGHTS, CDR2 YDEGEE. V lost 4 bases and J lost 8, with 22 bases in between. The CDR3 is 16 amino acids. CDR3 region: CASSGGDLVWSDEQFF. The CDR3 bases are TGTGCCAGCAGCGGCGGGGATTTGGTCTGGAGCGATGAGCAGTTCTTC.

CDR3 coding DNA: TGTGCCAGCAGCCGACAGGGTACGAGGCTCGGGGAGCTGTTTTTT. This gives the protein CASSRQGTRLGELFF. The chain joins TRBV28 to TRBJ2-2; 7 nucleotides match TRBD1. Germline V gene sequence: CDR1 MDHEN, CDR2 SYDVKM. J lost 7 bases, V lost 6 bases, and 11 bases had no gene match. CDR3 length: 15 residues.

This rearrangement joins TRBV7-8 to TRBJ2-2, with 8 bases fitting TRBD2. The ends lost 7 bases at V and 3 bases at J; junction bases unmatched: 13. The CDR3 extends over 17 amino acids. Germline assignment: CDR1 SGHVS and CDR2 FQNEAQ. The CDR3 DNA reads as TGTGCCAGCACCTCCCTATTGACTAGCGTTGACACCGGGGAGCTGTTTTTT. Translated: CASTSLLTSVDTGELFF.

CDR3 amino acids: CASSTLAGKSYNEQFF. CDR3 in DNA: TGTGCCAGCAGTACTCTAGCGGGAAAATCATACAATGAGCAGTTCTTC. The chain uses TRBV6-7 and TRBJ2-1; 9 nucleotides match TRBD2. TRBV6-7 is an ORF, and what it does is uncertain. Germline trimming cut 5 bases from V and 4 bases from J; bases unmatched to any gene: 9. The CDR3 has 16 amino acids.

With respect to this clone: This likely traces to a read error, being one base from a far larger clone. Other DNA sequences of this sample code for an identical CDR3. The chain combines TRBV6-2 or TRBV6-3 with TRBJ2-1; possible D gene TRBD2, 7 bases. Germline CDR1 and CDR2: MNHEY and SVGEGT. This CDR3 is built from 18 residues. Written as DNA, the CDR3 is TGTGCCAGCTGTTACCTTGGGGGCGGGGGAGGGCAATACAATGAGCAGTTCTTC. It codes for CASCYLGGGGGQYNEQFF.

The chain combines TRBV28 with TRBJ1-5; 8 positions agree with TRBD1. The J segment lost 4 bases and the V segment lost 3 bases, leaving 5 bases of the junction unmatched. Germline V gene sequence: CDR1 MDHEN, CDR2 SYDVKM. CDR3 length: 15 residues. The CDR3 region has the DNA TGTGCCAGCAGTTTTTTGGGACAGGAGAATCAGCCCCAGCATTTT. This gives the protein CASSFLGQENQPQHF. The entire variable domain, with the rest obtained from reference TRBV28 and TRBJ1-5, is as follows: DVKVTQSSRYLVKRTGEKVFLECVQDMDHENMFWYRQDPGLGLRLIYFSYDVKMKEKGDIPEGYSVSREKKERFSLILESASTNQTSMYLCASSFLGQENQPQHFGDGTRLSIL.

The CDR3 nucleotides are TGTGCCACCGCAGGGGTAAACACCGGGGAGCTGTTTTTT. Protein product: CATAGVNTGELFF. The V and J genes are TRBV10-3 and TRBJ2-2, with D possibly matching TRBD1 (6 bases). Germline values: CDR1 ENHRY, CDR2 SYGVKD. V was cut by 10 bases and J by 2 bases, with 11 bases left in between. This CDR3 has 13 amino acids.

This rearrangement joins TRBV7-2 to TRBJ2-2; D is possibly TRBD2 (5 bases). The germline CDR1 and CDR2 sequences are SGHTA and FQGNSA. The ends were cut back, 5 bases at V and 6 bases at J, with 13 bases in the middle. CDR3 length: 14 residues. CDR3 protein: CASSLGEGPGELFF. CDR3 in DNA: TGTGCCAGCAGCCTGGGAGAGGGTCCCGGGGAGCTGTTTTTT. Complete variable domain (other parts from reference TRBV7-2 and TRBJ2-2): GAGVSQSPSNKVTEKGKDVELRCDPISGHTALYWYRQSLGQGLEFLIYFQGNSAPDKSGLPSDRFSAERTGGSVSTLTIQRTQQEDSAVYLCASSLGEGPGELFFGEGSRLTVL.

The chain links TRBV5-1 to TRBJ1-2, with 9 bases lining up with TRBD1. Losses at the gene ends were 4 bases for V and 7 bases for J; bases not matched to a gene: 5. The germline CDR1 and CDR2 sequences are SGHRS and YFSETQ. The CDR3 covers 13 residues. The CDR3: CASSDGTGFGYTF. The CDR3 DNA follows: TGCGCCAGCAGCGACGGGACAGGGTTTGGCTACACCTTC.

The CDR3 loop reads CANSGQHYGYTF. The CDR3 nucleotides read TGTGCCAACTCGGGACAGCACTATGGCTACACCTTC. The chain joins TRBV2 to TRBJ1-2; 7 bases agree with TRBD1. This CDR3 has 12 residues. The germline CDR1 and CDR2 sequences are SNHLY and FYNNEI. V lost 10 bases to trimming and J lost 3 bases; unmatched junction nucleotides: 5.

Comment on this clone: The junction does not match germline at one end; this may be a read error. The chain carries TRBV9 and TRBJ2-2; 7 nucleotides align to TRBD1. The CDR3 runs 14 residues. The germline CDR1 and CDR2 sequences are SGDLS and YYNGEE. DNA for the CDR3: TGTGCCAGCAGCCAGACAGGGAACGCCGGGGAGCTGTTTTTT. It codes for CASSQTGNAGELFF.

The CDR3 sequence is CASSPLPLTDGVLFF. The CDR3 DNA follows: TGTGCCAGCTCACCGCTCCCTCTCACAGATGGTGTGCTGTTTTTT. The rearrangement links TRBV18 to TRBJ2-2; D not certain. Germline V gene sequence: CDR1 KGHSH, CDR2 LQKENI. V was pared by 3 bases and J by 13 bases, with 21 bases between. This CDR3 has 15 amino acids.